This record looks at one T cell receptor (beta chain) sequence and its context. A second PCR of 7 to 11 cycles used a sample-barcoded 5' primer and a J-beta primer mix. Sequencing recovered at least 3 million CDR3-containing paired-end reads from each sample. One entry per CDR3 protein, called by TCRdb with MiXCR from the 5' RACE reads. The table includes 720,000 or so distinct CDR3 sequences, roughly 43% detected once. This sample was included in a study of blood T cells in healthy people across ages. Germline loops: CDR1 MNHEY, CDR2 SVGEGT. CDR3 length equals 12 residues. Trimming pared 7 bases from V and 4 bases from J, leaving 9 bases between.

Specimen: blood. The V gene is TRBV6-2 or TRBV6-3, the J gene TRBJ2-3; D not certain. The TCR originated in a man older than 75 in good health. CDR3 nucleotide sequence: TGTGCCAGCAACGTACGGGCAGATACGCAGTATTTT. Amino acids: CASNVRADTQYF.